The 16 T cell receptor beta chains reported below all come from one sample, sequenced in a study of radiotherapy plus CTLA-4 blockade in lung cancer. TCRdb's copy holds only in-frame clones and misses some; the assay was immunoSEQ multiplex PCR. The sample shows approximately 60,000 clones, roughly 77% of them seen only once. The material sequenced was peripheral blood, taken from a patient treated with radiotherapy plus ipilimumab. Receptor source: a human donor with non-small cell lung cancer who had a complete response to radiotherapy plus ipilimumab.

In its sample, this clone was seen a few times. The rearrangement joins TRBV18 to TRBJ2-7; possibly TRBD1 for D (5 bases). Germline V lookup: CDR1 KGHSH, CDR2 LQKENI. The CDR3 sequence is 14 residues long. V was cut by 6 bases and J by 3 bases, with 15 bases left in between. The CDR3 nucleotides are TGTGCCAGCTCCCTGGTTTCGACAGACTACGAGCAGTACTTC. Translated: CASSLVSTDYEQYF.

This clone has a handful of counts. J is TRBJ1-1 and V is TRBV18; TRBD1 matches at 7 bases. This CDR3 contains 14 residues. After removal of 4 bases from V and 0 bases from J, the junction contained 2 bases not matched to a gene. The germline CDR1 and CDR2 sequences are KGHSH and LQKENI. This CDR3 reads CASSQDRLNTEAFF. In DNA, the CDR3 is TGTGCCAGCTCACAGGACAGGTTGAACACTGAAGCTTTCTTT.

The rearrangement uses TRBV16 and TRBJ2-1; D unresolved. CDR3 length equals 12 residues. CDR1 KGHSY and CDR2 FQNENV come from the germline V gene. V was cut by 2 bases and J by 3 bases, with 2 bases left in between. CDR3 sequence (DNA): TGTGCCAGCAGCCAACACTACAATGAGCAGTTCTTC. Its protein is CASSQHYNEQFF.

The chain employs TRBV25-1 and TRBJ2-2, with D unclear. Germline V gene sequence: CDR1 MGHDK, CDR2 SYGVNS. Trimming removed 0 bases at V and 5 bases at J, with 13 bases between. The CDR3 runs to 16 residues. The DNA for the CDR3 is TGTGCCAGCAGTGAATATTTGGATTATGGAACCGGGGAGCTGTTTTTT. Translation: CASSEYLDYGTGELFF.

This chain joins TRBV11-3 and TRBJ1-1; a possible D gene is TRBD1 (6 bases). Deletions cut 3 bases from V and 0 bases from J, with 11 bases between. This CDR3 comprises 15 residues. Germline V gene data show CDR1 as SGHNT and CDR2 as YENEEA. The CDR3 spells CASSFPQGMNTEAFF. In nucleotides, the CDR3 is TGTGCCAGCAGCTTCCCACAGGGCATGAACACTGAAGCTTTCTTT.

This clone is a singleton in its sample. This chain joins TRBV10-2 and TRBJ2-7; D possibly uses TRBD1 or TRBD2 (5 bases each). The CDR3 sequence is 15 residues long. V lost 6 bases and J 3 bases, leaving 18 bases between the germline ends. Germline lookup yields CDR1 WSHSY and CDR2 SAAADI. The CDR3 reads CASRDAGTMDYEQYF. CDR3 nucleotides: TGCGCCAGCAGGGACGCCGGGACGATGGACTACGAGCAGTACTTC.

V is TRBV9 and J is TRBJ2-6; tentatively, D is TRBD1 (6 bases). Trimming removed 0 bases at V and 2 bases at J, with 9 bases between. This CDR3 comprises 16 residues. Germline V gene data show CDR1 as SGDLS and CDR2 as YYNGEE. CDR3 sequence (DNA): TGTGCCAGCAGCGTAGGTGAGGGGGCTGGGGCCAACGTCCTGACTTTC. It yields the protein CASSVGEGAGANVLTF.

The chain combines TRBV2 with TRBJ2-1; weak D call: TRBD2 (6 bases). The ends were cut back, 5 bases at V and 8 bases at J, with 16 bases in the middle. The CDR3 runs to 14 residues. Germline V gene data show CDR1 as SNHLY and CDR2 as FYNNEI. The CDR3, as DNA: TGTGCCAGCAGTTATGGGGCCTCGGGGGATGAGCAGTTCTTC. Its protein product is CASSYGASGDEQFF.

Notes on this clone: At one end, the junction sequence differs from germline, possibly due to a read error. This chain connects TRBV5-4 to TRBJ1-1, with D uncertain. Germline CDR1 reads SGHNT; CDR2 reads YYREEE (reference sequence). The length of the CDR3 is 15 residues. The CDR3 loop is CASSLSRQMNIEAFF. The CDR3 coding sequence is TGTGCCAGCAGCTTGTCGAGACAAATGAACATTGAAGCTTTCTTT.

Notes on this clone: The junction and the germline gene differ at one end; a read error may be behind it. The rearrangement uses TRBV7-7 and TRBJ2-7; 9 bases match TRBD1. The CDR3 has 15 amino acids. Germline V gene sequence: CDR1 SSHAT, CDR2 FNYEAQ (reference sequence). The CDR3 DNA reads as TGTGCTAGCAGCTTAGGGACAGGGATGCTCTACGAGCAGTACTTC. Amino acid sequence: CASSLGTGMLYEQYF. Full variable domain (missing parts from reference TRBV7-7 and TRBJ2-7): GAGVSQSPRYKVTKRGQDVTLRCDPISSHATLYWYQQALGQGPEFLTYFNYEAQPDKSGLPSDRFSAERPEGSISTLTIQRTEQRDSAMYRCASSLGTGMLYEQYFGPGTRLTVT.

This rearrangement joins TRBV2 to TRBJ1-1; no reliable D call. Looked up from germline, CDR1 is SNHLY and CDR2 is FYNNEI. The CDR3 has 13 amino acids. Trimming took off 6 bases at V and 1 base at J, with 9 bases between the two ends. The CDR3 protein is CASRKQKNTEAFF. CDR3 in DNA: TGTGCCAGCAGGAAGCAGAAGAACACTGAAGCTTTCTTT. Variable domain in full (rest from reference TRBV2 and TRBJ1-1): EPEVTQTPSHQVTQMGQEVILRCVPISNHLYFYWYRQILGQKVEFLVSFYNNEISEKSEIFDDQFSVERPDGSNFTLKIRSTKLEDSAMYFCASRKQKNTEAFFGQGTRLTVV.

The chain combines TRBV11-3 with TRBJ2-1; the D gene could be TRBD1 or TRBD2 (5 bases each). Germline CDR1 is SGHNT and CDR2 is YENEEA. The CDR3 loop spans 15 amino acids. The V end lost 0 bases, the J end lost 2 bases, and 8 bases lay between the germline ends. CDR3 bases: TGTGCCAGCAGCTTAGACGGGGACCCCTACAATGAGCAGTTCTTC. It codes for CASSLDGDPYNEQFF.

By share, this clone counts as medium-sized (0.01 to 0.1%). CDR3 protein: CASSLSTDQPQHF. The CDR3 DNA is TGTGCCAGCAGCTTATCGACGGATCAGCCCCAGCATTTT. J is TRBJ1-5 and V is TRBV7-2; D uncertain. Between the trimmed V and J ends, which lost 2 bases and 5 bases, there was a span of 7 bases. CDR1 is SGHTA, CDR2 FQGNSA, per germline. The CDR3 has 13 residues.

The genes are TRBV7-2 and TRBJ2-2; D perhaps matches TRBD2 (6 bases). Per the germline V gene, CDR1 is SGHTA and CDR2 is FQGNSA. V lost 5 bases and J lost 4, with 11 bases in between. The CDR3 contains 14 residues. CDR3 sequence: CASSPTRSTGELFF. CDR3 bases: TGTGCCAGCAGCCCGACTAGAAGCACCGGGGAGCTGTTTTTT.

The chain has TRBV7-2 and TRBJ1-2, with a tentative D call TRBD1 (5 bases). The CDR3 is 15 amino acids. Germline lookup yields CDR1 SGHTA and CDR2 FQGNSA. Trimming took off 1 base at V and 6 bases at J, with 15 bases between the two ends. The CDR3 region has the DNA TGTGCCAGCAGCTTAGGACAGCGGTATGGGGATGGCTACACCTTC. Encoded protein: CASSLGQRYGDGYTF.

The chain has TRBV5-6 and TRBJ1-3; D unresolved. V was cut by 3 bases and J by 3 bases, with 1 base left in between. The V gene's germline CDR1 is SGHDT and CDR2 YYEEEE. CDR3 length equals 11 residues. CDR3 loop: CASSYGNTIYF. The DNA for the CDR3 is TGTGCCAGCAGCTATGGAAACACCATATATTTT.